This TCR beta chain comes out of a study of T cell responses to AZD1222 COVID-19 vaccine. The study, taken as a whole, reports: Spike-spanning, vaccine-associated CD4 TCRs were dominant at 160-218 and 743-854. Reportedly, close to half of spike-specific TCRs are directed against unmutated variant regions. Spike-specific TCR breadth and depth grew following two AZD1222 doses.

Profiled with immunoSEQ multiplex PCR; TCRdb holds only in-frame clones, not every one. The table shows about 140,000 clones, with 85% to 95% occurring only once. About this clone: What it recognizes is unknown.

The ends lost 4 bases at V and 2 bases at J; junction bases unmatched: 7. Germline V gene data show CDR1 as SGHTS and CDR2 as YDEGEE. This CDR3 spans 16 amino acids. Here the sequenced sample was peripheral blood, taken on day 0 of AZD1222 vaccination. The chain combines TRBV5-8 with TRBJ1-4; TRBD1 matches 8 bases. The sequence derives from an adult in good health. CDR3 bases: TGTGCCAGCAGCGGGGAGCAGGGGGCCACTAATGAAAAACTGTTTTTT. Its translation is CASSGEQGATNEKLFF. The whole variable domain, remainder taken from reference TRBV5-8 and TRBJ1-4, is EAGVTQSPTHLIKTRGQQATLRCSPISGHTSVYWYQQALGLGLQFLLWYDEGEERNRGNFPPRFSGRQFPNYSSELNVNALELEDSALYLCASSGEQGATNEKLFFGSGTQLSVL.